Shown below are 10 T cell receptor beta chains from a single sample sequenced in a study of blood T cells in healthy people across ages (dated by TCRdb to the mid-2010s). The protocol used for the library was 5' RACE. Sequencing instrument: Illumina HiSeq 2500. A second PCR of roughly 7 to 12 cycles was run with a J-beta primer mix and a sample-barcoded 5' primer. TCRdb reanalyzed the raw reads on its own, using fastp at Q25 for trimming and MiXCR for clone calling, and kept in-frame beta chains. Entries that share a CDR3 protein sequence are merged under the most common genes and DNA. The sample yields about 1,400,000 distinct CDR3 sequences; 35% to 45% were counted once. Around 8% of the sample is held by the ten biggest clonotypes. Sequenced: blood. The receptors were sampled from a woman between 18 and 30 years old in good health.

Turning to this clonotype: A much bigger clone sits one base away, suggesting this may be a read error. The chain carries TRBV29-1 and TRBJ2-4, with 9 nucleotides matching TRBD1. The J segment lost 13 bases and the V segment lost 8 bases, leaving 12 bases of the junction unmatched. There are 12 residues in the CDR3. CDR1 and CDR2 (germline): SQVTM, ANQGSEA. The chain's CDR3 is CSTDGQGKEQYF. Written as DNA, the CDR3 is TGCAGCACGGATGGACAGGGGAAAGAGCAGTACTTC.

V usage is TRBV7-2 and J usage is TRBJ2-3, with a tentative D call TRBD2 (7 bases). Trimming removed 8 bases from V and 0 bases from J, with 12 bases in between. The CDR3 extends over 14 amino acids. Germline loops: CDR1 SGHTA, CDR2 FQGNSA. CDR3 protein: CASGWGGSTDTQYF. Here the CDR3 DNA reads TGTGCCAGCGGTTGGGGGGGCAGCACAGATACGCAGTATTTT.

This clonotype has just a few counts. The rearrangement joins TRBV27 to TRBJ2-7; D ambiguous. The CDR3 contains 13 residues. V was shortened by 8 bases and J by 4 bases, with 15 bases between the two germline ends. The germline CDR1 and CDR2 sequences are MNHEY and SMNVEV (reference sequence). The CDR3 sequence is CASPGLRCYEQYF. CDR3 DNA sequence: TGTGCCAGCCCCGGCTTGAGGTGTTACGAGCAGTACTTC.

This rearrangement joins TRBV28 to TRBJ1-2, with D maybe TRBD1 (6 bases). The CDR3 has 13 amino acids. Trimming took off 8 bases at V and 2 bases at J, with 12 bases between the two ends. In germline, CDR1 is MDHEN, CDR2 SYDVKM. The CDR3 DNA is TGTGCCAGCGCATCAGGGGCAAACTATGGCTACACCTTC. Its translation: CASASGANYGYTF.

J is TRBJ2-1 and V is TRBV6-5, with D tentatively TRBD1 or TRBD2 (5 bases each). The CDR3 length is 19 residues. The V end was cut by 4 bases, the J end by 1 base, with 23 bases between. The germline CDR1 and CDR2 sequences are MNHEY and SVGAGI. This CDR3 reads CASSFSARGPLASYNEQFF. The CDR3, as DNA: TGTGCCAGCAGTTTCTCGGCGAGGGGTCCGCTTGCGTCCTACAATGAGCAGTTCTTC.

The J gene is TRBJ2-1, the V gene TRBV7-2, with 8 bases lining up with TRBD1. Unmatched junction bases numbered 17, after V lost 7 bases and J lost 6 bases. Germline CDR1 and CDR2: SGHTA and FQGNSA. The CDR3 contains 17 residues. The CDR3 DNA reads TGTGCCAGCACCCAGCGTGTTCTTGGACAGGGCCCCAATGAGCAGTTCTTC. It yields the protein CASTQRVLGQGPNEQFF. Full variable domain (missing parts from reference TRBV7-2 and TRBJ2-1): GAGVSQSPSNKVTEKGKDVELRCDPISGHTALYWYRQSLGQGLEFLIYFQGNSAPDKSGLPSDRFSAERTGGSVSTLTIQRTQQEDSAVYLCASTQRVLGQGPNEQFFGPGTRLTVL.

This clonotype was picked up a small number of times. The chain couples TRBV20-1 to TRBJ2-5; no definite D call. Trimming stripped 6 bases from V and 1 base from J, with 15 bases between. The CDR3 sequence is 14 residues long. From germline, CDR1 is DFQATT and CDR2 SNEGSKA (reference sequence). In DNA, the CDR3 is TGCAGTGCGCAGAATCCACCCGGCCAAGAGACCCAGTACTTC. Amino acids: CSAQNPPGQETQYF.

This clonotype occurred once. V gene TRBV10-3 combines with J gene TRBJ2-1; 10 bases match TRBD2. The germline CDR1 and CDR2 sequences are ENHRY and SYGVKD. The junction had 6 bases not matched to a gene; V was cut back by 0 bases and J by 7 bases. The CDR3 spans 16 residues. DNA for the CDR3: TGTGCCATCAGTGAGTCGTCTAGCGGGAGAGATAATGAGCAGTTCTTC. Translated, it gives CAISESSSGRDNEQFF.

On this clonotype: Its ends do not fully match the called genes, so a read error is possible. The chain's CDR3 is CASGLGAPLGNSPLHF. The CDR3 DNA is TGTGCCAGCGGCTTGGGGGCCCCGCTCGGCAATTCACCCCTCCACTTT. The genes are TRBV5-5 and TRBJ1-6; possibly TRBD1 for D (6 bases). This CDR3 has 16 residues. Per germline, CDR1 SGHKS and CDR2 YYEKEE (reference sequence).

This clonotype was picked up a small number of times. The rearrangement links TRBV12-3 or TRBV12-4 to TRBJ1-5; D perhaps matches TRBD1 (6 bases). The CDR3 has 15 residues. V lost 3 bases and J 5 bases, leaving 14 bases between the germline ends. CDR3 coding DNA: TGTGCCAGCAGTTTTCGGGCAGGGGAGGATCAGCCCCAGCATTTT. Translated: CASSFRAGEDQPQHF.